These T cell receptor beta chains were read from a single sample in a study of regulatory T cells in long-lasting Graves disease. MiXCR, applied by TCRdb to the multiplex PCR reads, yields one record per CDR3 protein. The sample consists of 300,000 to 400,000 distinct CDR3 sequences, about a sixth of them appearing once. The same specimen was also included in a second study, on T cells in Graves' hyperthyroidism and ophthalmopathy.

Source: peripheral blood mononuclear cells (PBMCs), taken at new diagnosis, from a patient treated with antithyroid drugs. These TCRs come from a man aged 35-49 years with Graves disease. The CDR3 runs from the conserved cysteine through the conserved F or W. D genes are given only for firm matches. Clone size is stated in some rows and not others, as once, few, many or a class when expanded.

TRBJ2-7	TRBV24-1	NA	13	many	CAPGADGSYEQYF	TGTGCCCCAGGGGCCGACGGCTCCTACGAGCAGTACTTC
TRBJ2-7	TRBV15	NA	15	few	CATSRDLRFEYEQYF	TGTGCCACCAGCAGAGATCTACGATTTGAATACGAGCAGTACTTC
TRBJ2-6	TRBV5-1	NA	15	NA	CASRVTVSGANVLTF	TGCGCCAGCAGGGTTACAGTTTCTGGGGCCAACGTCCTGACTTTC
TRBJ1-1	TRBV6-2/TRBV6-3	NA	13	once	CASTGLGATEAFF	TGTGCCAGCACCGGGCTCGGGGCCACTGAAGCTTTCTTT
TRBJ2-5	TRBV28	NA	17	many	CASSTASFTGAQETQYF	TGTGCCAGCAGTACGGCCTCCTTTACGGGGGCCCAGGAGACCCAGTACTTC
TRBJ1-3	TRBV7-2	NA	17	few	CASSPFLLDSSGNTIYF	TGTGCCAGCAGCCCTTTCCTTCTGGACAGCTCTGGAAACACCATATATTTT
TRBJ2-3	TRBV5-1	TRBD1	13	many	CASRQGATDTQYF	TGCGCCAGTAGACAGGGGGCCACAGATACGCAGTATTTT
TRBJ2-6	TRBV27	TRBD2	17	many	CASRRLAGGPGANVLTF	TGTGCCAGCAGACGACTAGCGGGGGGGCCTGGGGCCAACGTCCTGACTTTC
TRBJ2-1	TRBV20-1	NA	12	many	CSARERWNEQFF	TGCAGTGCTAGAGAACGCTGGAATGAGCAGTTCTTC
TRBJ1-4	TRBV5-1	TRBD1	14	many	CASSFRGQERKLFF	TGCGCCAGCAGCTTCCGAGGACAGGAACGAAAACTGTTTTTT
TRBJ2-1	TRBV7-9	TRBD1	16	many	CASDPLDRGSYNEQFF	TGTGCCAGCGACCCCCTCGACAGGGGAAGCTACAATGAGCAGTTCTTC
TRBJ2-6	TRBV19	TRBD2	19	NA	CASKRGGFKRNSGANVLTF	TGTGCCAGCAAACGGGGGGGGTTTAAGCGGAACTCTGGGGCCAACGTCCTGACTTTC
TRBJ2-1	TRBV7-2	NA	15	many	CASTTSGQAYNEQFF	TGTGCCAGCACCACTTCGGGACAAGCCTACAATGAGCAGTTCTTC
TRBJ1-5	TRBV19	NA	15	NA	CASSIRGSGNQPQHF	TGTGCCAGTAGTATCCGTGGGTCAGGCAATCAGCCCCAGCATTTT
TRBJ2-1	TRBV15	NA	13	NA	CATSRDPGWEQFF	TGTGCCACCAGCAGAGATCCAGGGTGGGAGCAGTTCTTC
TRBJ2-5	TRBV29-1	NA	14	many	CSVERGNRQETQYF	TGCAGCGTTGAACGGGGGAACCGCCAAGAGACCCAGTACTTC